One and the same sample provided the 10 T cell receptor beta chains below, sequenced in a study of cytomegalovirus exposure and HLA in healthy donors. Measured with immunoSEQ multiplex PCR; TCRdb has only the in-frame clones, and not every one. The data contain tens of thousands of clones, about 85% of them singletons. Sequencing was done on a sample of PBMCs. These receptors came from a man aged 25 to 40 in good health and CMV-seronegative.

The chain combines TRBV5-4 with TRBJ1-6; no clear D. Trimming cost V 0 bases and J 9 bases, with 7 bases left between them. Germline V lookup: CDR1 SGHNT, CDR2 YYREEE (reference sequence). The CDR3 sequence is 13 residues long. The CDR3 nucleotides are TGTGCCAGCAGCTTGGCCGGGGTTTCACCCCTCCACTTT. Translating it yields CASSLAGVSPLHF.

The rearrangement links TRBV5-1 to TRBJ2-2; 7 nucleotides align to TRBD2. CDR1 and CDR2 (germline): SGHRS, YFSETQ. The V segment lost 2 bases and the J segment 3 bases; nucleotides outside the gene matches: 4. This CDR3 comprises 15 residues. The CDR3 sequence is CASSFRGDDTGELFF. CDR3 in DNA: TGCGCCAGCAGCTTTCGGGGGGACGACACCGGGGAGCTGTTTTTT.

The genes are TRBV12-5 and TRBJ2-2; D is uncertain. The CDR3 is made up of 19 amino acids. V gave up 0 bases and J gave up 3 bases, with 20 bases separating them. Germline CDR1 LGHNT, CDR2 FRNRAP. Written as DNA, the CDR3 is TGTGCTAGTGGTTTGGTCACCGCGGCGGTCGGTCGACACACCGGGGAGCTGTTTTTT. Translated, it gives CASGLVTAAVGRHTGELFF.

This sequence joins TRBV7-3 and TRBJ2-2, with 8 bases identical to TRBD2. The CDR3 is 17 residues long. Trimming cost V 5 bases and J 7 bases; bases outside gene matches: 15. The V gene's germline CDR1 is SGHTA and CDR2 FQGTGA. The CDR3: CASSPPWREAGGGELFF. CDR3 coding DNA: TGTGCCAGCAGCCCCCCCTGGCGGGAGGCCGGGGGCGGGGAGCTGTTTTTT.

The chain joins TRBV25-1 to TRBJ2-1, with 13 bases aligning to TRBD2. With 8 bases clipped from V and 10 bases from J, the junction kept 11 bases outside the gene matches. The V gene's germline CDR1 is MGHDK and CDR2 SYGVNS. This CDR3 region has 15 residues. CDR3 coding DNA: TGTGCCAGCTCTACTACTAGCGGGGGGGCCAACGAGCAGTTCTTC. It encodes CASSTTSGGANEQFF.

The chain carries TRBV2 and TRBJ2-1; 7 bases line up with TRBD2. Per the germline V gene, CDR1 is SNHLY and CDR2 is FYNNEI. There are 14 residues in the CDR3. V dropped 3 bases and J dropped 6; count of bases not matched to a gene: 5. In DNA, the CDR3 is TGTGCCAGCAGTGATGGGGGGGGAGGCAATGAGCAGTTCTTC. Protein sequence: CASSDGGGGNEQFF.

The chain combines TRBV21-1 with TRBJ2-7; the table gives TRBD2 as D, unverified against the DNA. TRBV21-1 is a documented pseudogene. CDR3 length equals 18 residues. CDR3 in DNA: TGTGCCAGCAGCAAAAATAGTAGCGGACTAGCGGCAAACTACGAGCAGTACGTC. As protein: CASSKNSSGLAANYEQYV.

This clone was seen a few times. The chain is built from TRBV9 and TRBJ1-1; TRBD1 agrees at 8 bases. CDR1 is SGDLS and CDR2 is YYNGEE in the germline V gene. The CDR3 has 13 residues. The J segment lost 8 bases and the V segment lost 7 bases, leaving 10 bases of the junction unmatched. CDR3 nucleotides: TGTGCCAGCCGGTCCGGACAGGGACGCGAAGCTTTCTTT. Amino acids: CASRSGQGREAFF.

This CDR3 is CATPGGGGTQYF. The CDR3 DNA sequence: TGTGCCACGCCGGGGGGCGGGGGGACCCAGTACTTC. The chain recombines TRBV27 with TRBJ2-5; perhaps TRBD2 as D (7 bases). This CDR3 has 12 amino acids. Germline V gene sequence: CDR1 MNHEY, CDR2 SMNVEV (reference sequence). Trimming took off 10 bases at V and 7 bases at J, with 16 bases between the two ends.

The V call is TRBV13, the J call TRBJ2-1; no clear D. This CDR3 spans 14 amino acids. Trimming took off 3 bases at V and 12 bases at J, with 18 bases between the two ends. Germline V lookup: CDR1 PRHDT, CDR2 FYEKMQ (reference sequence). CDR3 amino acids: CASSFPGGQAMQFF. Written as DNA, the CDR3 is TGTGCCAGCAGCTTCCCTGGTGGTCAGGCCATGCAGTTCTTC. The variable domain in full, with the rest retrieved from reference TRBV13 and TRBJ2-1, is AAGVIQSPRHLIKEKRETATLKCYPIPRHDTVYWYQQGPGQDPQFLISFYEKMQSDKGSIPDRFSAQQFSDYHSELNMSSLELGDSALYFCASSFPGGQAMQFFGPGTRLTVL.